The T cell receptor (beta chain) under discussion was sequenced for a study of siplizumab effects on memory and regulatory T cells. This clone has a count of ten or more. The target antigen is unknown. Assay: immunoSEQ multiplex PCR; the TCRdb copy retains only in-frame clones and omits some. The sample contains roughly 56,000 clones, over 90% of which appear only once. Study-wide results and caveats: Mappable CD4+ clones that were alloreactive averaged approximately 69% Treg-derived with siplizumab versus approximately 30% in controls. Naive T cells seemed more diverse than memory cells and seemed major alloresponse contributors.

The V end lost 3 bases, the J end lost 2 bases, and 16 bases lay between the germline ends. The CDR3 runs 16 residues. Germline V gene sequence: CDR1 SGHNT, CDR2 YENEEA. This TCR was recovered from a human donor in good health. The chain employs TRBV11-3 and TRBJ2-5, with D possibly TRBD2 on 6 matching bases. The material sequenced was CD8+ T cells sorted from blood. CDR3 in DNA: TGTGCCAGCAGCTTGGTTCTAGCGCTAGGGCAAGAGACCCAGTACTTC. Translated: CASSLVLALGQETQYF.